This T cell receptor (beta chain) was found in a study of CD8+ T cells in alopecia areata. Sequencing relied on a cDNA template that was reverse transcribed from extracted RNA. Repertoires were generated with immunoSEQ multiplex PCR, while TCRdb's copy carries only in-frame clones and drops some. The sample has about 140,000 clones, roughly four fifths seen once. The treatment is: oral pan-JAK inhibitor, 5-10 mg twice daily. There are 13 residues in the CDR3. The germline gives CDR1 SQVTM, CDR2 ANQGSEA. With 7 bases clipped from V and 2 bases from J, the junction kept 7 bases outside the gene matches.

The chain combines TRBV29-1 with TRBJ1-2; 7 bases agree with TRBD1. The specimen was CD8+ T cells sorted from blood, collected at week 4, from a patient treated with tofacitinib. The source is a human donor with alopecia areata. The CDR3 nucleotides read TGCAGCGCTAAAACGGGACAGAACTATGGCTACACCTTC. It translates to CSAKTGQNYGYTF.